This T cell receptor (beta chain) originates from a study of T cell responses to AZD1222 COVID-19 vaccine. General study findings and limits: Mapped onto spike, vaccine-associated CD4 TCRs spanned it and were dominant at 160-218 and 743-854.

Pooled together were second doses at about 4 or about 12 weeks. Clones were sequenced by immunoSEQ multiplex PCR, and TCRdb holds only the in-frame ones, with some missing. The sample carries around 170,000 clones, around 90% recorded once. On this clone: Antigen unknown.

The V gene lost 3 bases and the J gene lost 8 bases, with 16 bases spanning the gap. The CDR3 has 15 amino acids. Looked up from germline, CDR1 is KGHSH and CDR2 is LQKENI. The TCR sequence derives from an adult who received the AZD1222 COVID-19 vaccine. The sequenced sample was peripheral blood, obtained 28 days after the second AZD1222 dose. The rearrangement uses TRBV18 and TRBJ1-4, with a weak D call TRBD1 (6 bases). CDR3 bases: TGTGCCAGCTCACCTACGGGGGCCGTGGGAGAAAAACTGTTTTTT. Translated: CASSPTGAVGEKLFF.